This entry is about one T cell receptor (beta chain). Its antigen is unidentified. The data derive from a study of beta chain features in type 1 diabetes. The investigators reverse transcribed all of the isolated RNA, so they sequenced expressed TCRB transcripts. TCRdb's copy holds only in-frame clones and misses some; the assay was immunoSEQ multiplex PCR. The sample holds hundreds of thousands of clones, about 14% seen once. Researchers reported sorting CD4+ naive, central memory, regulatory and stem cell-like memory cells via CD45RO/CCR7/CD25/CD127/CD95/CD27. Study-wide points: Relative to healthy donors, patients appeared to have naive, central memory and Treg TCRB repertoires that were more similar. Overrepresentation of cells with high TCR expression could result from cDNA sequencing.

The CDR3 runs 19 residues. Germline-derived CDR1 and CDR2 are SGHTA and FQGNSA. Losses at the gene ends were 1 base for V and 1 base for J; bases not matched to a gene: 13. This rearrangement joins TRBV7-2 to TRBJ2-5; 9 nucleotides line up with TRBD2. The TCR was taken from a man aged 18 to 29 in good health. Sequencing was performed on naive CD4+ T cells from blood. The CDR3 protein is CASSLVWSHSGRGQETQYF. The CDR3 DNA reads TGTGCCAGCAGCTTAGTGTGGTCTCATAGCGGGAGAGGCCAAGAGACCCAGTACTTC.